This record looks at one T cell receptor (beta chain) sequence and its context. Germline V CDR1 and CDR2: SGDLS, YYNGEE. J was trimmed by 4 bases and V by 4 bases; bases with no gene match: 4. This CDR3 contains 15 residues. The data were obtained in a study of blood T cell repertoires in COVID-19. Study background: Some COVID-19 samples were acute and others convalescent; all came from the United States, Italy and Spain.

Original handling: From reference gene primer amplification, estimates of nucleated cell counts were derived. Here immunoSEQ multiplex PCR was the method, and the copy in TCRdb shows in-frame clones only, minus some. V and J calls and clone size are as listed in that table; D and trimming were resolved from the DNA. This table holds under 300,000 clones, around 84% found once. Sequencing was performed on PBMCs or T cells enriched from blood (not recorded which). This receptor was identified in a woman aged 45-60 years who had recovered from COVID-19. The rearrangement uses TRBV9 and TRBJ2-5; TRBD2 matches at 13 bases. CDR3 DNA sequence: TGTGCCAGCAGCCCTGGACTAGCGGGAGTAGAGACCCAGTACTTC. Its protein is CASSPGLAGVETQYF.